These T cell receptor beta chains were read from a single sample in a study of cytomegalovirus exposure and HLA in healthy donors. This table comes from immunoSEQ multiplex PCR, and its TCRdb copy is limited to in-frame clones, with some not included. This repertoire shows about 130,000 clones, about 80% found once; its top ten account for approximately 30%. Material: PBMCs. The origin of the receptors is a man between 25 and 39 years old in good health and CMV-seropositive. The CDR3 runs from the conserved cysteine through the conserved F or W. D genes are given only for firm matches. Size values are once, few and many counts, or a class for expanded clones, and some rows have none.

v_gene	d_gene	j_gene	abundance	CDR3aa	CDR3nt
TRBV4-2	NA	TRBJ1-1	NA	CASSRTRGSYTEAFF	TGTGCCAGCAGCCGAACCCGGGGATCCTACACTGAAGCTTTCTTT
TRBV29-1	NA	TRBJ2-3	NA	CSVGRLVGGTDTQYF	TGCAGCGTTGGAAGACTAGTCGGAGGCACAGATACGCAGTATTTT
TRBV5-6	NA	TRBJ1-1	NA	CASSLEFYGGGTEAFF	TGTGCCAGCAGCTTGGAATTTTACGGGGGTGGGACTGAAGCTTTCTTT
TRBV7-2	TRBD1	TRBJ1-2	NA	CASTEQGGPGGYTF	TGTGCCAGCACCGAACAGGGGGGTCCAGGTGGCTACACCTTC
TRBV6-6	NA	TRBJ1-5	NA	CASSYSERAQPQHF	TGTGCCAGCAGTTACTCCGAGAGGGCTCAGCCCCAGCATTTT
TRBV10-3	TRBD2	TRBJ2-7	few	CAISETSGRTYEQYF	TGTGCCATCAGTGAGACTAGCGGGAGGACCTACGAGCAGTACTTC
TRBV5-7	NA	TRBJ2-7	NA	CASSLANRQRRDYEQYF	TGTGCCAGCAGCTTGGCGAACCGACAGCGGAGGGACTACGAGCAGTACTTC
TRBV7-9	NA	TRBJ2-7	NA	CASSLQGAAYEQYF	TGTGCCAGCAGCTTACAAGGGGCCGCCTACGAGCAGTACTTC
TRBV27	TRBD1	TRBJ1-1	NA	CASSLQGDTEAFF	TGTGCCAGCAGTCTTCAGGGGGACACTGAAGCTTTCTTT
TRBV6-1	TRBD2	TRBJ2-3	NA	CASRSGLAGTDTQYF	TGTGCCAGCAGATCCGGACTAGCTGGGACAGATACGCAGTATTTT
TRBV7-9	TRBD1	TRBJ2-7	NA	CASSKGTGLTSEQYF	TGTGCCAGCAGCAAAGGGACAGGCTTAACTTCCGAGCAGTACTTC
TRBV9	TRBD1	TRBJ1-1	NA	CASSIGTGAPTEAFF	TGTGCCAGCAGCATCGGGACAGGGGCACCAACTGAAGCTTTCTTT
TRBV30	TRBD1	TRBJ2-7	NA	CAWTETGGNEQYF	TGTGCCTGGACCGAGACAGGGGGCAACGAGCAGTACTTC
TRBV5-1	NA	TRBJ1-2	NA	CASSFSGGQEGGYTF	TGCGCCAGCAGCTTTTCGGGGGGCCAAGAGGGGGGCTACACCTTC
TRBV18	TRBD2	TRBJ2-5	NA	CASSRSGEETQYF	TGTGCCAGCTCACGTAGCGGGGAAGAGACCCAGTACTTC
TRBV6-4	NA	TRBJ2-1	NA	CASSDSSGPYNEQFF	TGTGCCAGCAGTGACTCCAGCGGACCCTACAATGAGCAGTTCTTC
TRBV2	NA	TRBJ2-7	many	CASSEWAREQYF	TGTGCCAGCAGTGAGTGGGCGCGTGAGCAGTACTTC
TRBV29-1	TRBD1	TRBJ2-1	once	CAGTVYNEQFF	TGCGCCGGGACAGTTTACAATGAGCAGTTCTTC